Sequencing of this T cell receptor beta chain was carried out in a study of T cell repertoires in cytomegalovirus infection. For the study at large: Used in the study were CMV epitopes, some recently identified and HLA-C-restricted, others well-studied and HLA-B-restricted. Findings and caveats of the study: The ex vivo response was dominated by HLA-C-restricted CMV-specific TCR beta clonotypes.

TCRdb re-called the reads through MiXCR, storing one row per CDR3 protein. The data contain about 900,000 distinct CDR3 sequences, 25% to 40% of them singletons. With regard to this clonotype: Its antigen remains unknown.

Germline loops: CDR1 SGHAT, CDR2 FQNNGV. V was clipped by 5 bases and J by 5 bases; unmatched bases: 15. This CDR3 has 18 residues. This chain uses TRBV11-2 with TRBJ2-5; 12 nucleotides line up with TRBD1. The TCR originated in a human donor in good health (CMV status not recorded). Some clones in this sample may be carry-over from other donors' samples. The sample was cultured CD8+ T cells from PBMCs, taken from culture after CMV antigen stimulation. The CDR3 loop is CASSAFPGQGAPRETQYF. The CDR3, as DNA: TGTGCCAGCAGCGCCTTTCCGGGACAGGGGGCGCCTCGGGAGACCCAGTACTTC.